The next 24 T cell receptor beta chains were all read from a single sample in a study of T cell repertoires in cytomegalovirus infection. TCRdb fed the reads into MiXCR, producing one record per CDR3 protein. This table has about 530,000 distinct CDR3 sequences, less than 30% appearing once. Sequences were obtained from PBMCs. The receptor source for this set is a human donor in good health (CMV status not recorded). Some clones in this sample may be carry-over from other donors' samples.

CDR3 sequence reads: CASSKLAGGLNTQYF. In DNA form, the CDR3 reads TGTGCCAGCAGTAAACTAGCGGGAGGTCTGAATACGCAGTATTTT. The gene calls are TRBV28 and TRBJ2-3; TRBD2 matches 12 bases. V trimming: 5 bases; J trimming: 7 bases; junction bases outside the gene matches: 7. This CDR3 region has 15 residues. Germline V gives CDR1 MDHEN, CDR2 SYDVKM.

This clonotype showed up just a few times. The chain joins TRBV7-9 to TRBJ2-3; D is perhaps TRBD1 (7 bases). Germline CDR1 and CDR2: SEHNR and FQNEAQ (reference sequence). The CDR3 covers 17 residues. Trimming took 5 bases from V and 11 from J, leaving 29 bases between them. CDR3 loop: CASSRMIAGGFRERQYF. CDR3 bases: TGTGCCAGCAGCCGGATGATTGCAGGGGGATTTCGGGAGAGGCAGTATTTT.

A few counts support this clonotype. The chain joins TRBV6-6 to TRBJ2-7, with D hard to call. V was trimmed by 6 bases and J by 4 bases, leaving 13 bases between them. Germline lookup yields CDR1 MNHNY and CDR2 SVGAGI (reference sequence). This CDR3 comprises 13 residues. CDR3 sequence reads: CASRSQLEYEQYV. CDR3 nucleotide sequence: TGTGCCAGCAGATCACAGCTGGAGTACGAGCAGTACGTC.

The rearrangement uses TRBV19 and TRBJ2-3; D tentatively reads TRBD1 or TRBD2 (5 bases each). This CDR3 is built from 18 residues. Trimming left V 6 bases short and J 0 bases short, with 22 bases between. CDR1 is LNHDA, CDR2 SQIVND, per germline (reference sequence). CDR3 in amino acids: CASRGVARAEESTDTQYF. CDR3 bases: TGTGCCAGTAGGGGGGTGGCACGGGCGGAGGAAAGCACAGATACGCAGTATTTT.

V gene TRBV27 combines with J gene TRBJ1-2; D not certain. The V gene lost 2 bases and the J gene lost 8 bases, with 15 bases spanning the gap. The CDR3 covers 14 residues. CDR1 MNHEY and CDR2 SMNVEV come from the germline V gene (reference sequence). The CDR3 DNA is TGTGCCAGCAGTTTAAGGATCCCTCTTGGGGGCTACACCTTC. It translates to CASSLRIPLGGYTF.

This chain links TRBV29-1 with TRBJ2-5, with a weak D call TRBD1 (6 bases). The ends were cut back, 7 bases at V and 4 bases at J, with 19 bases in the middle. The CDR3 spans 14 residues. The germline gives CDR1 SQVTM, CDR2 ANQGSEA. The DNA for the CDR3 is TGCAGCGGAACCCCAGGACAGACAATAGAGACCCAGTACTTC. Its protein product is CSGTPGQTIETQYF.

This clonotype has a count of ten or more. The V call is TRBV12-3 or TRBV12-4, the J call TRBJ1-2; tentative D call: TRBD1 (6 bases). V lost 5 bases to trimming and J lost 4 bases, with 11 bases between them. The length of the CDR3 is 13 residues. The CDR3, as DNA: TGTGCCAGCAGTCCCGGACAGACCTATGGCTACACCTTC. Amino acid sequence: CASSPGQTYGYTF.

The chain combines TRBV4-2 with TRBJ1-2; 11 nucleotides agree with TRBD1. This CDR3 is built from 17 residues. Per the germline V gene, CDR1 is LGHNA and CDR2 is YNFKEQ. Trimming at V came to 1 base and at J to 6 bases, leaving 10 bases not matched to a gene. CDR3 loop: CASSQAAVGTGGDGYTF. CDR3 bases: TGTGCCAGCAGCCAAGCAGCGGTCGGGACAGGGGGTGATGGCTACACCTTC.

V gene TRBV5-8 combines with J gene TRBJ2-5; 10 nucleotides line up with TRBD1. The CDR3 totals 16 residues. V gave up 3 bases and J gave up 0 bases; unmatched junction bases: 5. The germline V gene has CDR1 SGHTS and CDR2 YDEGEE. CDR3 loop: CASSSGTGEYQETQYF. The CDR3 coding sequence is TGTGCCAGCAGCTCGGGGACAGGGGAGTACCAAGAGACCCAGTACTTC.

This clonotype came up a few times. The V gene is TRBV19, the J gene TRBJ1-2, with 7 bases matching TRBD1. The CDR3 is made up of 15 amino acids. J gave up 2 bases and V 5 bases, and 8 bases lay outside the gene matches. Germline lookup yields CDR1 LNHDA and CDR2 SQIVND (reference sequence). The CDR3 loop reads CASSPTGTENYGYTF. CDR3 coding DNA: TGTGCCAGTAGTCCAACCGGGACAGAGAACTATGGCTACACCTTC.

This clonotype has a handful of counts. The chain carries TRBV20-1 and TRBJ1-2; D ambiguous. This CDR3 is built from 12 residues. Germline V gives CDR1 DFQATT, CDR2 SNEGSKA (reference sequence). V shed 3 bases and J shed 4 bases, with 9 bases lying between them. The CDR3 here is CSASATIYGYTF. The CDR3 DNA reads as TGCAGTGCTAGTGCAACTATCTATGGCTACACCTTC.

A few counts support this clonotype. The rearrangement joins TRBV12-3 or TRBV12-4 to TRBJ1-2; perhaps TRBD1 as D (5 bases). This CDR3 spans 12 amino acids. V gave up 10 bases and J gave up 1 base, with 10 bases separating them. CDR3 nucleotides: TGTGCCACCAGGGAGATTAACTATGGCTACACCTTC. This codes for CATREINYGYTF.

The V and J genes are TRBV28 and TRBJ1-2, with D uncertain. CDR1 is MDHEN, CDR2 SYDVKM, per germline. V lost 3 bases, J lost 8 bases, and 16 bases lay in between. The CDR3 runs to 14 residues. CDR3 coding DNA: TGTGCCAGCAGTTTGCCCCTCGCGGGCTGGGGCTACACCTTC. Translating it yields CASSLPLAGWGYTF.

This clonotype came up many times. The rearrangement joins TRBV7-9 to TRBJ2-7; unclear D gene. Trimming removed 4 bases at V and 2 bases at J, with 9 bases between. CDR1 and CDR2 from the germline V gene are SEHNR and FQNEAQ (reference sequence). The CDR3 runs to 13 residues. CDR3 amino acids: CASSSPNPYEQYF. In nucleotides, the CDR3 is TGTGCCAGCAGCTCGCCAAATCCCTACGAGCAGTACTTC.

A word on this clonotype: Just one base apart from a much larger clone, this may be a read error. The chain combines TRBV7-2 with TRBJ1-5, with TRBD1 matching 7 bases. The tail of the sequence fits TRBJ2-3 better, so the J call may be wrong. Germline V gives CDR1 SGHTA, CDR2 FQGNSA. The CDR3 has 14 amino acids. The CDR3 loop reads CASSMGQINQPQYF. The CDR3 region has the DNA TGTGCCAGCAGCATGGGACAGATCAATCAGCCCCAGTATTTT.

There are a few counts of this clonotype. The chain recombines TRBV11-2 with TRBJ2-5; D is undetermined. The CDR3 consists of 14 residues. Germline V gives CDR1 SGHAT, CDR2 FQNNGV. The V gene lost 6 bases and the J gene lost 4 bases, with 15 bases spanning the gap. The CDR3 protein is CASSSRALGETQYF. Written as DNA, the CDR3 is TGTGCCAGCAGTTCCCGGGCCCTAGGAGAGACCCAGTACTTC.

The gene calls are TRBV30 and TRBJ1-1; tentative D call: TRBD1 (5 bases). Trimming removed 1 base from V and 5 bases from J, with 11 bases in between. The CDR3 spans 13 residues. Germline CDR1 GTSNPN, CDR2 SVGIG (reference sequence). CDR3 bases: TGTGCCTGGAGTGGGGCTGGGGGGACTGAAGCTTTCTTT. This gives the protein CAWSGAGGTEAFF. Variable domain in full (rest from reference TRBV30 and TRBJ1-1): SQTIHQWPATLVQPVGSPLSLECTVEGTSNPNLYWYRQAAGRGLQLLFYSVGIGQISSEVPQNLSASRPQDRQFILSSKKLLLSDSGFYLCAWSGAGGTEAFFGQGTRLTVV.

This clonotype was observed a handful of times. The rearrangement uses TRBV7-2 and TRBJ1-2; 9 nucleotides agree with TRBD1. Germline CDR1 reads SGHTA; CDR2 reads FQGNSA. This CDR3 spans 14 amino acids. After removal of 4 bases from V and 6 bases from J, the junction contained 6 bases not matched to a gene. Here the CDR3 reads CASSSGTGNHGYTF. DNA of the CDR3: TGTGCCAGCAGCTCGGGGACAGGGAACCATGGCTACACCTTC.

V usage is TRBV6-1 and J usage is TRBJ2-2, with 14 bases that match TRBD2. Germline V CDR1 and CDR2: MNHNS, SASEGT. Unmatched junction bases numbered 9, after V lost 6 bases and J lost 6 bases. CDR3 size: 17 residues. The CDR3 DNA is TGTGCCAGCAGCCAAGGGACTAGCGGGAGCTGGTCCGGGGAGCTGTTTTTT. It encodes CASSQGTSGSWSGELFF.

This clonotype was picked up many times. The chain links TRBV24-1 to TRBJ1-5; the D is unclear. Trimming removed 6 bases from V and 0 bases from J, with 8 bases in between. The CDR3 contains 14 residues. From germline, CDR1 is KGHDR and CDR2 SFDVKD. The CDR3 sequence is CATSRTDSNQPQHF. In DNA form, the CDR3 reads TGTGCCACCAGTCGAACAGATAGCAATCAGCCCCAGCATTTT.

This chain joins TRBV20-1 and TRBJ2-1, with TRBD2 matching 13 bases. J lost 4 bases, V lost 6 bases, and 12 bases had no gene match. CDR1 and CDR2 (germline): DFQATT, SNEGSKA (reference sequence). This CDR3 is built from 17 residues. CDR3 residues: CSAPARTSGRRYNEQFF. The DNA for the CDR3 is TGCAGTGCCCCCGCCCGGACTAGCGGGAGACGATACAATGAGCAGTTCTTC.

In this sample, this clonotype turned up many times. The chain links TRBV7-2 to TRBJ2-5, with 8 positions matching TRBD2. Germline V gives CDR1 SGHTA, CDR2 FQGNSA. J lost 5 bases, V lost 5 bases, and 10 bases had no gene match. This CDR3 is 15 amino acids long. CDR3 in DNA: TGTGCCAGCAGCCCCGTCGGGAGGGCCGAGGAGACCCAGTACTTC. This gives the protein CASSPVGRAEETQYF.

V gene TRBV6-2 or TRBV6-3 combines with J gene TRBJ2-3, with 12 bases fitting TRBD2. Germline-derived CDR1 and CDR2 are MNHEY and SVGEGT. The CDR3 extends over 18 amino acids. V dropped 0 bases and J dropped 5; count of bases not matched to a gene: 9. CDR3 loop: CASSYSPGTSGRIDTQYF. CDR3 nucleotide sequence: TGTGCCAGCAGTTACTCTCCCGGGACTAGCGGGCGGATAGATACGCAGTATTTT.

The gene calls are TRBV12-3 or TRBV12-4 and TRBJ1-2, with D possibly matching TRBD1 (5 bases). The CDR3 extends over 13 amino acids. V shed 7 bases and J shed 6 bases, with 15 bases lying between them. CDR3 DNA sequence: TGTGCCAGCAACATTCGGGGGTTGGATGGCTACACCTTC. This sequence encodes CASNIRGLDGYTF.